A single T cell receptor (beta chain) is shown here with its context. Its specificity is not known. This sample stems from a study of siplizumab effects on memory and regulatory T cells. General study points: Naive T cells were seemingly more diverse than memory cells, and major contributions to the alloresponse seemed to be made by them. Proliferating siplizumab-culture Treg suppressive function went unconfirmed. Naive or memory phenotype was unassignable for roughly 75-96% of proliferating CD4+ or CD8+ clones.

V lost 7 bases to trimming and J lost 3 bases, with 19 bases between them. The germline CDR1 and CDR2 sequences are SQVTM and ANQGSEA. This CDR3 has 15 amino acids. The assay was immunoSEQ multiplex PCR, and TCRdb's table has in-frame clones only and misses some. In the table there are tens of thousands of clones, about 91% of which are singletons. This TCR derives from a human donor in good health. Source material: Tregs sorted from blood. The V call is TRBV29-1, the J call TRBJ2-1, with D perhaps matching TRBD2 (6 bases). The CDR3 sequence is CSGRPGTVNYNEQFF. Written as DNA, the CDR3 is TGCAGCGGTCGCCCCGGGACTGTAAACTACAATGAGCAGTTCTTC.